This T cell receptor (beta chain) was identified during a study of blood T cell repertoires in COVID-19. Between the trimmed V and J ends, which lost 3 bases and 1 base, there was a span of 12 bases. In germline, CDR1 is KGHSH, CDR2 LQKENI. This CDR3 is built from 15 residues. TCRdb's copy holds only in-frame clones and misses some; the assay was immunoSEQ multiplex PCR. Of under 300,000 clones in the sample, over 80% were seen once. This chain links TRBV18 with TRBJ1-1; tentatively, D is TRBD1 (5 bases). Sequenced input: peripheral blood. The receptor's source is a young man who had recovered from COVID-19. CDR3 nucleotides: TGTGCCAGCTCACCCCCGCAGGGTGCGAACACTGAAGCTTTCTTT. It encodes CASSPPQGANTEAFF. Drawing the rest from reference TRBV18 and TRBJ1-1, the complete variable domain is NAGVMQNPRHLVRRRGQEARLRCSPMKGHSHVYWYRQLPEEGLKFMVYLQKENIIDESGMPKERFSAEFPKEGPSILRIQQVVRGDSAAYFCASSPPQGANTEAFFGQGTRLTVV.